Listed here are 26 T cell receptor beta chains from one sample, sequenced in a study of Ad26.COV2.S vaccination and SARS-CoV-2 variants (dated by TCRdb to the early 2020s). Reading the label with the study, this specimen's treatment or condition is: about 20 received Ad26.COV2.S at low or high dose, single or two shots; about 5 received placebo; per-sample allocation not given. Repertoires of vaccine and placebo recipients were sequenced from samples taken on day 63 after the first injection. Library construction relied on the immunoSEQ multiplex PCR assay. TCRdb obtained this table from immuneACCESS and retained in-frame rearrangements with V and J assigned. These tables miss some clones; where compared with another copy, unresolved V genes account for less than half of the shortfall, and the remainder is unexplained. In all, the sample holds 400,000 to 450,000 clones, and approximately 90% of those were seen once. 1.5% to 2% of the sample is taken by the ten largest.

Sequenced material: peripheral blood, taken in a trial of Ad26.COV2.S vaccine versus placebo. The receptor set was obtained from a person between 18 and 59 years old who received the Ad26.COV2.S COVID-19 vaccine or a placebo.

The chain links TRBV6-1 to TRBJ2-7; tentatively, D is TRBD2 (5 bases). CDR1 is MNHNS and CDR2 is SASEGT in the germline V gene. This CDR3 region has 14 residues. V dropped 1 base and J dropped 0 bases, with 7 bases sitting between them. CDR3 DNA sequence: TGTGCCAGCAGTGAAGGCGGGTACTCCTACGAGCAGTACTTC. It codes for CASSEGGYSYEQYF.

Concerning this clone itself: The sample carries other DNA sequences with the same CDR3. The chain joins TRBV7-9 to TRBJ2-5, with unresolved D. V was shortened by 3 bases and J by 1 base, with 6 bases between the two germline ends. Germline loops: CDR1 SEHNR, CDR2 FQNEAQ (reference sequence). The CDR3 sequence is 13 residues long. The CDR3 reads CASSLGSQETQYF. The CDR3 DNA reads as TGTGCCAGCAGCTTGGGCAGCCAAGAGACCCAGTACTTC.

The chain recombines TRBV7-6 with TRBJ1-2; TRBD1 is a possible D gene (6 bases). V was trimmed by 0 bases and J by 0 bases, leaving 8 bases between them. The length of the CDR3 is 15 residues. Germline V lookup: CDR1 SGHVS, CDR2 FNYEAQ. The CDR3: CASSLAQGSNYGYTF. The CDR3, as DNA: TGTGCCAGCAGCTTAGCACAGGGATCTAACTATGGCTACACCTTC. Full variable domain (outside the CDR3, taken from reference TRBV7-6 and TRBJ1-2): GAGVSQSPRYKVTKRGQDVALRCDPISGHVSLYWYRQALGQGPEFLTYFNYEAQQDKSGLPNDRFSAERPEGSISTLTIQRTEQRDSAMYRCASSLAQGSNYGYTFGSGTRLTVV.

This chain links TRBV14 with TRBJ1-2; the match to TRBD1 covers 11 bases. Germline V CDR1 and CDR2: SGHDN, FVKESK. Trimming cost V 2 bases and J 7 bases; bases outside gene matches: 15. This CDR3 region has 18 residues. Here the CDR3 DNA reads TGTGCCAGCAGCCAAAAGGACAGGGGGCGATCCGCGGAATGTGGCTACACCTTC. Translated, it gives CASSQKDRGRSAECGYTF. The full variable domain, rest sourced from reference TRBV14 and TRBJ1-2, is EAGVTQFPSHSVIEKGQTVTLRCDPISGHDNLYWYRRVMGKEIKFLLHFVKESKQDESGMPNNRFLAERTGGTYSTLKVQPAELEDSGVYFCASSQKDRGRSAECGYTFGSGTRLTVV.

V usage is TRBV5-8 and J usage is TRBJ2-7; possible D gene TRBD1, 6 bases. The germline CDR1 and CDR2 sequences are SGHTS and YDEGEE. The CDR3 contains 15 residues. Trimming pared 3 bases from V and 3 bases from J, leaving 16 bases between. The CDR3 reads CASSSNGQSDYEQYF. Written as DNA, the CDR3 is TGTGCCAGCAGCTCAAATGGACAGTCCGACTACGAGCAGTACTTC.

The V gene is TRBV18, the J gene TRBJ2-2, with 7 nucleotides matching TRBD1. Germline CDR1 and CDR2: KGHSH and LQKENI. V dropped 4 bases and J dropped 6; count of bases not matched to a gene: 8. This CDR3 region has 15 residues. This CDR3 is CASSRLGTVSGELFF. The CDR3 DNA reads as TGTGCCAGCTCACGGCTCGGGACAGTTTCCGGGGAGCTGTTTTTT.

The chain carries TRBV5-4 and TRBJ1-6; TRBD1 matches 7 bases. The V gene end was trimmed by 4 bases and the J gene end by 7 bases; junction bases not matched to a gene: 11. From germline, CDR1 is SGHNT and CDR2 YYREEE (reference sequence). There are 16 residues in the CDR3. CDR3 DNA sequence: TGTGCCAGCAGCCCGACGACAGGGATGAGAAATTCACCCCTCCACTTT. Its translation is CASSPTTGMRNSPLHF.

The chain has TRBV7-6 and TRBJ1-5; D is uncertain. The length of the CDR3 is 13 residues. Between the trimmed V and J ends, which lost 5 bases and 5 bases, there was a span of 10 bases. The germline CDR1 and CDR2 sequences are SGHVS and FNYEAQ. In DNA form, the CDR3 reads TGTGCCAGCAGCCCAATGGTAGATCAGCCCCAGCATTTT. Translation gives CASSPMVDQPQHF.

This chain joins TRBV10-2 and TRBJ1-1; the D is unclear. CDR1 WSHSY and CDR2 SAAADI come from the germline V gene. V lost 4 bases and J lost 3, with 30 bases in between. CDR3 length: 20 residues. CDR3 in amino acids: CASSGMRRGLAGGFDTEAFF. The CDR3 DNA sequence: TGCGCCAGCAGTGGAATGCGGCGTGGACTAGCAGGCGGATTTGACACTGAAGCTTTCTTT.

The rearrangement joins TRBV18 to TRBJ1-1; no reliable D call. The CDR3 is 14 amino acids. V gave up 0 bases and J gave up 7 bases, with 12 bases separating them. Germline V gene sequence: CDR1 KGHSH, CDR2 LQKENI. The CDR3 sequence is CASSPPSGTVEAFF. DNA of the CDR3: TGTGCCAGCTCACCACCTTCAGGCACGGTTGAAGCTTTCTTT.

The CDR3 region is CASRQNNNSPLHF. The CDR3 region has the DNA TGTGCCAGCAGACAGAATAATAATTCACCCCTCCACTTT. The rearrangement uses TRBV6-5 and TRBJ1-6; D unresolved. This CDR3 spans 13 amino acids. Germline lookup yields CDR1 MNHEY and CDR2 SVGAGI. Between the trimmed V and J ends, which lost 6 bases and 5 bases, there was a span of 8 bases.

The gene calls are TRBV9 and TRBJ2-3; D might be TRBD1 or TRBD2, each matching 5 bases. V was pared by 0 bases and J by 5 bases, with 13 bases between. CDR3 length: 15 amino acids. In germline, CDR1 is SGDLS, CDR2 YYNGEE. CDR3 loop: CASSVDRGPGDTQYF. The CDR3 region has the DNA TGTGCCAGCAGCGTAGACCGGGGACCGGGAGATACGCAGTATTTT.

The chain recombines TRBV3-1 (or the pseudogene TRBV3-2) with TRBJ1-2; maybe TRBD1 (5 bases). The V end lost 6 bases, the J end lost 9 bases, and 11 bases lay between the germline ends. CDR3 length: 11 amino acids. Germline V gene sequence: CDR1 LGHDT, CDR2 YNNKEL (reference sequence). The CDR3 region has the DNA TGTGCCAGCAGTTTTGACAGAAGCTACACCTTC. The encoded protein is CASSFDRSYTF.

The chain employs TRBV19 and TRBJ1-1, with TRBD1 matching over 7 bases. V was clipped by 9 bases and J by 1 base; unmatched bases: 11. CDR1 LNHDA and CDR2 SQIVND come from the germline V gene (reference sequence). The CDR3 is 15 amino acids. CDR3: CASSWTGWGNTEAFF. The CDR3 DNA is TGTGCCAGCAGTTGGACAGGTTGGGGGAACACTGAAGCTTTCTTT.

The chain is built from TRBV7-2 and TRBJ2-1; D is uncertain. The CDR3 contains 11 residues. In germline, CDR1 is SGHTA, CDR2 FQGNSA. V gave up 3 bases and J gave up 13 bases, with 10 bases separating them. The CDR3 DNA follows: TGTGCCAGCAGCTTCCAGGTCGGACAGTTCTTC. This codes for CASSFQVGQFF. Full variable domain (remainder filled in from reference TRBV7-2 and TRBJ2-1): GAGVSQSPSNKVTEKGKDVELRCDPISGHTALYWYRQSLGQGLEFLIYFQGNSAPDKSGLPSDRFSAERTGGSVSTLTIQRTQQEDSAVYLCASSFQVGQFFGPGTRLTVL.

The chain recombines TRBV5-1 with TRBJ1-2, with 7 bases that match TRBD1. The CDR3 has 16 residues. Germline CDR1 SGHRS, CDR2 YFSETQ. V was pared by 4 bases and J by 4 bases, with 13 bases of the junction left unmatched. The CDR3, as DNA: TGCGCCAGCAGCCCTGGGGGACAGCGAGAGGGCTATGGCTACACCTTC. Protein product: CASSPGGQREGYGYTF.

The chain employs TRBV7-2 and TRBJ2-5; TRBD2 aligns across 7 bases. This CDR3 spans 14 amino acids. J was trimmed by 0 bases and V by 5 bases; bases with no gene match: 3. CDR1 SGHTA and CDR2 FQGNSA come from the germline V gene. The CDR3 reads CASSGTTYQETQYF. Written as DNA, the CDR3 is TGTGCCAGCAGCGGGACTACCTACCAAGAGACCCAGTACTTC. The full variable domain, rest sourced from reference TRBV7-2 and TRBJ2-5, is GAGVSQSPSNKVTEKGKDVELRCDPISGHTALYWYRQSLGQGLEFLIYFQGNSAPDKSGLPSDRFSAERTGGSVSTLTIQRTQQEDSAVYLCASSGTTYQETQYFGPGTRLLVL.

The chain links TRBV4-2 to TRBJ2-3; 10 positions match TRBD2. This CDR3 contains 19 residues. Unmatched junction bases numbered 12, after V lost 1 base and J lost 2 bases. Per germline, CDR1 LGHNA and CDR2 YNFKEQ. In DNA, the CDR3 is TGTGCCAGCAGCCAAGCCAGGATAGCGGGGGGAGATTTCACAGATACGCAGTATTTT. Protein product: CASSQARIAGGDFTDTQYF.

The chain is built from TRBV7-9 and TRBJ2-2, with 7 bases matching TRBD2. The CDR3 loop spans 16 amino acids. Germline V gene lookup returns CDR1 SEHNR and CDR2 FQNEAQ (reference sequence). Trimming cost V 5 bases and J 4 bases; bases outside gene matches: 10. For the CDR3, the DNA is TGTGCCAGCAGCATAAGACTAGCCCGGACCACCGGGGAGCTGTTTTTT. Amino acid sequence: CASSIRLARTTGELFF.

The CDR3 region is CASSRRGNQPQHF. The CDR3, as DNA: TGTGCCAGCAGCCGCAGGGGCAATCAGCCCCAGCATTTT. V gene TRBV6-6 combines with J gene TRBJ1-5; D may be TRBD1 (5 bases). V lost 6 bases and J 2 bases, leaving 8 bases between the germline ends. Germline V gene lookup returns CDR1 MNHNY and CDR2 SVGAGI (reference sequence). This CDR3 is built from 13 residues.

This chain uses TRBV20-1 with TRBJ1-1; D is perhaps TRBD1 (5 bases). The CDR3 runs 17 residues. Per the germline V gene, CDR1 is DFQATT and CDR2 is SNEGSKA (reference sequence). The V and J ends lost 3 bases and 1 base respectively, with 21 bases between them. CDR3 region: CSASGWGRGSWNTEAFF. The CDR3 nucleotides read TGCAGTGCTAGTGGGTGGGGGAGGGGATCTTGGAACACTGAAGCTTTCTTT.

The chain joins TRBV2 to TRBJ1-4, with 7 positions matching TRBD1. The V and J ends lost 7 bases and 5 bases, in that order; junction bases with no gene match: 10. The CDR3 is 15 residues long. Germline CDR1 reads SNHLY; CDR2 reads FYNNEI. The CDR3 spells CASNGRQGVNEKLFF. The CDR3 region has the DNA TGTGCCAGCAACGGGCGACAGGGAGTCAATGAAAAACTGTTTTTT.

V is TRBV3-1 (or the pseudogene TRBV3-2) and J is TRBJ2-6; D is ambiguous. The V gene lost 0 bases and the J gene lost 1 base, with 7 bases spanning the gap. Germline values: CDR1 LGHDT, CDR2 YNNKEL (reference sequence). This CDR3 comprises 16 residues. CDR3 sequence reads: CASSQDRCSGANVLTF. The CDR3 DNA sequence: TGTGCCAGCAGCCAAGATCGCTGTTCTGGGGCCAACGTCCTGACTTTC.

The J gene is TRBJ2-7, the V gene TRBV4-3; perhaps TRBD1 as D (6 bases). Looked up from germline, CDR1 is LGHNA and CDR2 is YSLEER. Trimming took off 0 bases at V and 1 base at J, with 16 bases between the two ends. The CDR3 covers 17 residues. CDR3 region: CASSQDYGRTGSYEQYF. The CDR3 DNA reads TGCGCCAGCAGCCAAGATTACGGACGAACAGGGTCCTACGAGCAGTACTTC.

This clone was seen only a few times. The chain recombines TRBV20-1 with TRBJ1-6; D is possibly TRBD1 (6 bases). The length of the CDR3 is 13 residues. The germline gives CDR1 DFQATT, CDR2 SNEGSKA (reference sequence). The V and J ends lost 3 bases and 7 bases respectively, with 10 bases between them. For the CDR3, the DNA is TGCAGTGCTAGTGGACAGCTGAATTCACCCCTCCACTTT. It translates to CSASGQLNSPLHF.

The chain has TRBV2 and TRBJ1-2; 8 bases line up with TRBD1. CDR3 length: 15 residues. Germline assignment: CDR1 SNHLY and CDR2 FYNNEI. The trim removed 5 bases at V and 2 bases at J, leaving 7 bases unmatched. The DNA of the CDR3 is TGTGCCAGCAGTTTTAACAGGGGGAGAAACTATGGCTACACCTTC. It translates to CASSFNRGRNYGYTF.